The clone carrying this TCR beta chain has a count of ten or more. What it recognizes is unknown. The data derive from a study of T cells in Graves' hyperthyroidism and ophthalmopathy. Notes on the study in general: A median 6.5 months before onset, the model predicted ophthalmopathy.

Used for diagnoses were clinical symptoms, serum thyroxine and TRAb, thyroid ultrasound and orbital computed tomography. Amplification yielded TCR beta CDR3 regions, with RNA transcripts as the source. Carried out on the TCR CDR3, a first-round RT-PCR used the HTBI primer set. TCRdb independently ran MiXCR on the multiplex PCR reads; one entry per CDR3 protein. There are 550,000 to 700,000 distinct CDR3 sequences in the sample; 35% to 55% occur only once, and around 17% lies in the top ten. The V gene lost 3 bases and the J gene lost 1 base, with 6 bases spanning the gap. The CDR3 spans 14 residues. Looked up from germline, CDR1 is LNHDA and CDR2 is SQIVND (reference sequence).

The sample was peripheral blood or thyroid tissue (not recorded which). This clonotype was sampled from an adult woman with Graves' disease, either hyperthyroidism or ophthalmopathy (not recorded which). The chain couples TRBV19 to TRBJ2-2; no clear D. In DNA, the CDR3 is TGTGCCAGTAGTATTGCGGAGAACACCGGGGAGCTGTTTTTT. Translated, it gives CASSIAENTGELFF. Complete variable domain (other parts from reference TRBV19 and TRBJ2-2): DGGITQSPKYLFRKEGQNVTLSCEQNLNHDAMYWYRQDPGQGLRLIYYSQIVNDFQKGDIAEGYSVSREKKESFPLTVTSAQKNPTAFYLCASSIAENTGELFFGEGSRLTVL.